Listed below are T cell receptor beta chains from one sample, sequenced in a study of blood T cell repertoires in COVID-19. Sequencing used immunoSEQ multiplex PCR; TCRdb keeps in-frame clones, though not all of them. The table shows roughly 200,000 clones, with about 95% occurring only once. Sequencing input: peripheral blood. The receptors were gathered from a young man with COVID-19, enrolled during active disease. The CDR3 runs from the conserved cysteine through the conserved F or W. Each record gives: CDR3 length, D gene, clone size, V gene, J gene, CDR3 DNA, CDR3 protein. The D gene is left open where the match is weak. A clone size is listed for some rows: how often the clone was seen (once, few, many), or a class if it is expanded.

len: 15; d_gene: -; abundance: -; v_gene: TRBV5-4; j_gene: TRBJ2-1; CDR3nt: TGTGCCAGCAGCGCAGGGTCGAGCTCCTACAATGAGCAGTTCTTC; CDR3aa: CASSAGSSSYNEQFF
len: 14; d_gene: TRBD1; abundance: few; v_gene: TRBV19; j_gene: TRBJ1-6; CDR3nt: TGTGCCAGTAGTGGGACAGGGGGGAATTCACCCCTCCACTTT; CDR3aa: CASSGTGGNSPLHF
len: 16; d_gene: TRBD2; abundance: -; v_gene: TRBV25-1; j_gene: TRBJ2-1; CDR3nt: TGTGCCAGCAGTGAATACGTAACGGGGGGAGCCAATGAGCAGTTCTTC; CDR3aa: CASSEYVTGGANEQFF
len: 14; d_gene: -; abundance: -; v_gene: TRBV18; j_gene: TRBJ1-4; CDR3nt: TGTGCCAGCTCACCAGGCAGGGGTGGTGAAAAACTGTTTTTT; CDR3aa: CASSPGRGGEKLFF
len: 15; d_gene: -; abundance: -; v_gene: TRBV4-2; j_gene: TRBJ2-5; CDR3nt: TGTGCCAGCAGCCAAGTTGCGGCAGCGGAAGAGACCCAGTACTTC; CDR3aa: CASSQVAAAEETQYF
len: 16; d_gene: -; abundance: -; v_gene: TRBV18; j_gene: TRBJ1-2; CDR3nt: TGTGCCAGCTCACCTCCAGGGGTGGCGATCAACTATGGCTACACCTTC; CDR3aa: CASSPPGVAINYGYTF
len: 13; d_gene: -; abundance: -; v_gene: TRBV24-1; j_gene: TRBJ2-3; CDR3nt: TGTGCCACCAGTTGGCGGGAAGGAGATACGCAGTATTTT; CDR3aa: CATSWREGDTQYF
len: 13; d_gene: TRBD1; abundance: -; v_gene: TRBV6-5; j_gene: TRBJ1-5; CDR3nt: TGTGCCAGCAGGGCCACAGGGGATCAGCCCCAGCATTTT; CDR3aa: CASRATGDQPQHF
len: 14; d_gene: TRBD1; abundance: -; v_gene: TRBV6-5; j_gene: TRBJ2-1; CDR3nt: TGTGCCAGCAGTTACTCGACAGGGATAGGTGAGCAGTTCTTC; CDR3aa: CASSYSTGIGEQFF
len: 17; d_gene: TRBD1; abundance: -; v_gene: TRBV5-6; j_gene: TRBJ2-5; CDR3nt: TGTGCCAGCAGCTTGGCATCCGGGACAGAAATCCAAGAGACCCAGTACTTC; CDR3aa: CASSLASGTEIQETQYF
len: 16; d_gene: -; abundance: -; v_gene: TRBV11-2; j_gene: TRBJ1-3; CDR3nt: TGTGCCAGCAGCTTAGCAGGGTTACTCTCTGGAAACACCATATATTTT; CDR3aa: CASSLAGLLSGNTIYF
len: 17; d_gene: TRBD2; abundance: -; v_gene: TRBV27; j_gene: TRBJ2-2; CDR3nt: TGTGCCAGCAGTTTGGTCGTAGTAGCGGGGGTGACCGGGGAGCTGTTTTTT; CDR3aa: CASSLVVVAGVTGELFF
len: 13; d_gene: TRBD2; abundance: -; v_gene: TRBV9; j_gene: TRBJ2-7; CDR3nt: TGTGCCAGCAGCGTCGGACTAGCAGGCGAGCAGTACTTC; CDR3aa: CASSVGLAGEQYF
len: 15; d_gene: TRBD2; abundance: -; v_gene: TRBV27; j_gene: TRBJ2-5; CDR3nt: TGTGCCAGCATGGCCTCAGCGGGGGGACAAGAGACCCAGTACTTC; CDR3aa: CASMASAGGQETQYF
len: 14; d_gene: TRBD1; abundance: -; v_gene: TRBV10-3; j_gene: TRBJ1-1; CDR3nt: TGTGCCATCAGTGCCGGGACAGGGGGCACTGAAGCTTTCTTT; CDR3aa: CAISAGTGGTEAFF
len: 14; d_gene: -; abundance: -; v_gene: TRBV9; j_gene: TRBJ1-1; CDR3nt: TGTGCCAGCAGCGGGACAGCAATGAACACTGAAGCTTTCTTT; CDR3aa: CASSGTAMNTEAFF
len: 14; d_gene: TRBD2; abundance: -; v_gene: TRBV19; j_gene: TRBJ2-1; CDR3nt: TGTGCCAGTAGTATACGGGGGGCCTACAATGAGCAGTTCTTC; CDR3aa: CASSIRGAYNEQFF
len: 15; d_gene: TRBD1; abundance: -; v_gene: TRBV19; j_gene: TRBJ1-2; CDR3nt: TGTGCCAGTAGTATACCGGGACAGGGTGCGTATGGCTACACCTTC; CDR3aa: CASSIPGQGAYGYTF
len: 13; d_gene: -; abundance: -; v_gene: TRBV5-4; j_gene: TRBJ1-2; CDR3nt: TGTGCCAGCAGCTTGGTCGGGGACTATGGCTACACCTTC; CDR3aa: CASSLVGDYGYTF
len: 15; d_gene: TRBD2; abundance: -; v_gene: TRBV5-4; j_gene: TRBJ2-5; CDR3nt: TGTGCCAGCAGCGTGGGACTAGCTTACGGCGAGACCCAGTACTTC; CDR3aa: CASSVGLAYGETQYF
len: 13; d_gene: -; abundance: -; v_gene: TRBV3-1/TRBV3-2; j_gene: TRBJ1-5; CDR3nt: TGTGCCAGCAGCCAGGTCGGTAATCAGCCCCAGCATTTT; CDR3aa: CASSQVGNQPQHF
len: 16; d_gene: -; abundance: -; v_gene: TRBV14; j_gene: TRBJ1-6; CDR3nt: TGTGCCAGCAGCCAACGAGGAGGATTATACCTTTCACCCCTCCACTTT; CDR3aa: CASSQRGGLYLSPLHF
len: 14; d_gene: -; abundance: -; v_gene: TRBV6-5; j_gene: TRBJ1-6; CDR3nt: TGTGCCAGCAGTTACGACAGCTCTAATTCACCCCTCCACTTT; CDR3aa: CASSYDSSNSPLHF
len: 16; d_gene: TRBD1; abundance: -; v_gene: TRBV10-3; j_gene: TRBJ2-2; CDR3nt: TGTGCCATTTCCATCCGGGACAGGGGTTTCACCGGGGAGCTGTTTTTT; CDR3aa: CAISIRDRGFTGELFF
len: 10; d_gene: -; abundance: -; v_gene: TRBV29-1; j_gene: TRBJ1-1; CDR3nt: TGCAGCGGCGCGAACACTGAAGCTTTCTTT; CDR3aa: CSGANTEAFF
len: 14; d_gene: -; abundance: -; v_gene: TRBV11-3; j_gene: TRBJ2-1; CDR3nt: TGTGCCAGCAGCTCCCCTGCTATCTACAATGAGCAGTTCTTC; CDR3aa: CASSSPAIYNEQFF
len: 15; d_gene: TRBD1; abundance: -; v_gene: TRBV5-1; j_gene: TRBJ2-2; CDR3nt: TGCGCCAGCGATCCACAGGGGGTTGGGACCGGGGAGCTGTTTTTT; CDR3aa: CASDPQGVGTGELFF
len: 16; d_gene: TRBD1; abundance: -; v_gene: TRBV19; j_gene: TRBJ1-5; CDR3nt: TGTGCCAGTAGTATCAAAGGGACAGGGGGCAATCAGCCCCAGCATTTT; CDR3aa: CASSIKGTGGNQPQHF
len: 15; d_gene: TRBD1; abundance: -; v_gene: TRBV6-5; j_gene: TRBJ1-3; CDR3nt: TGTGCCAGCAGTTATGGACAGGACTCTGGAAACACCATATATTTT; CDR3aa: CASSYGQDSGNTIYF
len: 15; d_gene: TRBD2; abundance: once; v_gene: TRBV5-1; j_gene: TRBJ2-1; CDR3nt: TGCGCCAGCAGCTTGGTGGGGACTAGAAGGGATGAGCAGTTCTTC; CDR3aa: CASSLVGTRRDEQFF
len: 13; d_gene: -; abundance: -; v_gene: TRBV7-2; j_gene: TRBJ2-7; CDR3nt: TGTGCCAGCAGTACGGACAGCTACTACGAGCAGTACTTC; CDR3aa: CASSTDSYYEQYF
len: 15; d_gene: -; abundance: once; v_gene: TRBV11-2; j_gene: TRBJ2-5; CDR3nt: TGTGCCAGCAGCTTAGATCCTAGCGTGATAGAGACCCAGTACTTC; CDR3aa: CASSLDPSVIETQYF
len: 15; d_gene: TRBD1; abundance: -; v_gene: TRBV19; j_gene: TRBJ1-2; CDR3nt: TGTGCCAGTAGTGCGACAGGGGCCGCTCTTTATGGCTACACCTTC; CDR3aa: CASSATGAALYGYTF
len: 16; d_gene: TRBD1; abundance: -; v_gene: TRBV5-1; j_gene: TRBJ1-1; CDR3nt: TGCGCCAGCAGCTTGGCCGGGGGACAGGGGGCCACTGAAGCTTTCTTT; CDR3aa: CASSLAGGQGATEAFF
len: 17; d_gene: TRBD1; abundance: -; v_gene: TRBV13; j_gene: TRBJ2-3; CDR3nt: TGTGCCAGCAGCCCCCTCGGGGACAGGGGACGTGCAGATACGCAGTATTTT; CDR3aa: CASSPLGDRGRADTQYF
len: 16; d_gene: TRBD1; abundance: -; v_gene: TRBV11-2; j_gene: TRBJ1-1; CDR3nt: TGTGCCAGCAGCCCGATTAGGGGGGACAGGAACACTGAAGCTTTCTTT; CDR3aa: CASSPIRGDRNTEAFF
len: 14; d_gene: -; abundance: -; v_gene: TRBV3-1/TRBV3-2; j_gene: TRBJ2-1; CDR3nt: TGTGCCAGCAGCCAAGATCTCACTGTCAATGAGCAGTTCTTC; CDR3aa: CASSQDLTVNEQFF
len: 14; d_gene: -; abundance: -; v_gene: TRBV10-3; j_gene: TRBJ1-1; CDR3nt: TGTGCCATCAGTGATGAGAAGGGCGGGACTGAAGCTTTCTTT; CDR3aa: CAISDEKGGTEAFF
len: 13; d_gene: -; abundance: once; v_gene: TRBV12-3/TRBV12-4; j_gene: TRBJ1-5; CDR3nt: TGTGCCAGCAGTTTCGGGTGGAATCAGCCCCAGCATTTT; CDR3aa: CASSFGWNQPQHF
len: 15; d_gene: -; abundance: -; v_gene: TRBV4-1; j_gene: TRBJ2-5; CDR3nt: TGCGCCAGCAGCCAGATCGGCGGGGGCCAGGAGACCCAGTACTTC; CDR3aa: CASSQIGGGQETQYF
len: 14; d_gene: -; abundance: -; v_gene: TRBV9; j_gene: TRBJ2-5; CDR3nt: TGTGCCAGCAGCGGACCACTAGACCACGAGACCCAGTACTTC; CDR3aa: CASSGPLDHETQYF
len: 16; d_gene: -; abundance: -; v_gene: TRBV6-5; j_gene: TRBJ1-3; CDR3nt: TGTGCCAGCAGTTACTCGCTGGCCGTCTCTGGAAACACCATATATTTT; CDR3aa: CASSYSLAVSGNTIYF
len: 15; d_gene: TRBD1; abundance: once; v_gene: TRBV5-4; j_gene: TRBJ1-4; CDR3nt: TGTGCCAGCAGCCCTGGGACAGGGGCGGGGGAAAAACTGTTTTTT; CDR3aa: CASSPGTGAGEKLFF
len: 16; d_gene: TRBD1; abundance: once; v_gene: TRBV6-5; j_gene: TRBJ2-7; CDR3nt: TGTGCCAGCAGTTACTCGATTCCGGGGACAGGTCACGAGCAGTACTTC; CDR3aa: CASSYSIPGTGHEQYF
len: 11; d_gene: -; abundance: -; v_gene: TRBV7-3; j_gene: TRBJ1-1; CDR3nt: TGTGCCAGCAGCCCAACTGTCGAAGCTTTCTTT; CDR3aa: CASSPTVEAFF